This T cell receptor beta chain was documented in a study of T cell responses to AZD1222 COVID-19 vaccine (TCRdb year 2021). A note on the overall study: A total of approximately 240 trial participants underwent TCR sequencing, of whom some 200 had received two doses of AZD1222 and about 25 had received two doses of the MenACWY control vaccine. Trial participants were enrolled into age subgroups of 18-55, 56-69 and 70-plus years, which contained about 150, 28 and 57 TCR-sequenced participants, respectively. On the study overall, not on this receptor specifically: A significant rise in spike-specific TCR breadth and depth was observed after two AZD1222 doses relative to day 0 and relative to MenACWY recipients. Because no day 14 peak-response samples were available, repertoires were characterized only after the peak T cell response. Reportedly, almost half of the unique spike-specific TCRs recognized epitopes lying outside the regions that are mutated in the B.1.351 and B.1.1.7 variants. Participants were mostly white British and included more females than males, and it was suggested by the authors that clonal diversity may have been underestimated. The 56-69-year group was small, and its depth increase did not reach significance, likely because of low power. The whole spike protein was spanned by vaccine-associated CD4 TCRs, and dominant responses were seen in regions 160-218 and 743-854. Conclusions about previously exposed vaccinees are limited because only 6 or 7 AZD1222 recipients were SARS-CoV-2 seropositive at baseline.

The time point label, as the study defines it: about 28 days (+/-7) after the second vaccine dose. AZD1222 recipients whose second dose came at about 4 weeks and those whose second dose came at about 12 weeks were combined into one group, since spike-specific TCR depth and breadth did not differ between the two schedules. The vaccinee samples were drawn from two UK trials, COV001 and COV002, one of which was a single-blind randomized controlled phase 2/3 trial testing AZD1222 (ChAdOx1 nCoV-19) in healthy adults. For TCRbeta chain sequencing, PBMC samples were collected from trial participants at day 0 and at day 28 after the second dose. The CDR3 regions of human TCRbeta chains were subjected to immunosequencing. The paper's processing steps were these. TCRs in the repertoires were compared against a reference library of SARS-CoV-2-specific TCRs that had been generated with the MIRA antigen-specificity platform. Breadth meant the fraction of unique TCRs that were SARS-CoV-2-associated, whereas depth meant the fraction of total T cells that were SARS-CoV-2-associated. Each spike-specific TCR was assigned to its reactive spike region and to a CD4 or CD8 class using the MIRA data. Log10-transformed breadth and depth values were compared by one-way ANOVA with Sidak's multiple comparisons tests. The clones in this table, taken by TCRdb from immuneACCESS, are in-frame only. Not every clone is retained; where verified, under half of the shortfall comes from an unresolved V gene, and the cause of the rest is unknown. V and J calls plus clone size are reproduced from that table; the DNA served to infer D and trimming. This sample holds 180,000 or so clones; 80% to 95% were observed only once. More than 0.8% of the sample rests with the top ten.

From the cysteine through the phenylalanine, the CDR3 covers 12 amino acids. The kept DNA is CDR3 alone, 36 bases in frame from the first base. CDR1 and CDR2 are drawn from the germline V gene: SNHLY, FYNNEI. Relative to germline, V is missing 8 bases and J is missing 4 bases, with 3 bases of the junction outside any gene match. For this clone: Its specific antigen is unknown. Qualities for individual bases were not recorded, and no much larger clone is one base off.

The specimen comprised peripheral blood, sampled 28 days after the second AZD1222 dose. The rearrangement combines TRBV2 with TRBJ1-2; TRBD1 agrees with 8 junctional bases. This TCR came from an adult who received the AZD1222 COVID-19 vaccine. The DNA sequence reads TGTGCCAGCCCGGACAGGGCCTATGGCTACACCTTC. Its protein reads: CASPDRAYGYTF.